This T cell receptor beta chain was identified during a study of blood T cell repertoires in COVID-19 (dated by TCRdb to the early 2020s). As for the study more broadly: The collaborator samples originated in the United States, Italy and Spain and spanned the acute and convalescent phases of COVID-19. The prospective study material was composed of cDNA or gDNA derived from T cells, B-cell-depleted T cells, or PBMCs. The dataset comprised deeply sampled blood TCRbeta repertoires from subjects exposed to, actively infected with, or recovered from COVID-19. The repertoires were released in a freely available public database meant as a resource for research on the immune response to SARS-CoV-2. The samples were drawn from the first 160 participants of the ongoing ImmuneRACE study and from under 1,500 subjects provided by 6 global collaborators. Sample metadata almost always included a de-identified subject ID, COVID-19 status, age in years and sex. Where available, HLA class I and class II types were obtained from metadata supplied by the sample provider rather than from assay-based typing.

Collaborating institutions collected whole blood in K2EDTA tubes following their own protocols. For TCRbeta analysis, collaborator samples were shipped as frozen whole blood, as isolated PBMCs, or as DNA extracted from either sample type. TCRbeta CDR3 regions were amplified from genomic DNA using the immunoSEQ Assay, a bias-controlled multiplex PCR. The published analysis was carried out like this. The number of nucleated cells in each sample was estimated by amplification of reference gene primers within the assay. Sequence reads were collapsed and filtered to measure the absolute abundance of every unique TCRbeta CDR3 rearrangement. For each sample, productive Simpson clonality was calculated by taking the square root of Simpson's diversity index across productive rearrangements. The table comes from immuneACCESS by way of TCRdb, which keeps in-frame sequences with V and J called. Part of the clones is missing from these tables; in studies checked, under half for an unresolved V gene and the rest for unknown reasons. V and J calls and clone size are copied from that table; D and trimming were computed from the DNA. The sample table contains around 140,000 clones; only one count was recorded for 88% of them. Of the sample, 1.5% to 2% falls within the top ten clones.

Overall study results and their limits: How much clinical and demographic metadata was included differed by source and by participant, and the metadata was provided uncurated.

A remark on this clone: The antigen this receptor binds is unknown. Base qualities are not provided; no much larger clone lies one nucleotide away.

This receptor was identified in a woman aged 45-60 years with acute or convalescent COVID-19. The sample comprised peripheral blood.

The nucleotide sequence reads as follows: TGTGCCAGTAGTACCCTAGCGAGGGAGACCCAGTACTTC. This is translated as CASSTLARETQYF. The chain links TRBV19 with TRBJ2-5, and perhaps TRBD2 as D gene, on 6 matching bases. V loses 4 bases of germline sequence and J loses 5 bases, and the interval between the two ends is 11 bases. The CDR3 holds 13 amino acids from the cysteine to the phenylalanine. The only DNA kept is the CDR3, 39 bases in frame from the first base. Per the germline V gene (reference sequence), LNHDA is the CDR1 and SQIVND is the CDR2.